These T cell receptor beta chains were read from a single sample in a study of blood T cell repertoires in COVID-19. The protocol was immunoSEQ multiplex PCR, while the TCRdb copy is restricted to in-frame clones and leaves out a portion. The sample has about 58,000 clones, around 89% seen once. Sequenced: peripheral blood. Every receptor here comes from a woman in her sixties or seventies with active COVID-19. Each CDR3 is given with its conserved first and last residue. D genes are given only for firm matches. Clone size, where shown, is once, few, many, or a class for clones that have expanded.

cdr3_nt cdr3_aa j_call cdr3_length v_call clone_size d_call
TGTGCCAGCACTCTAAGGGACTCCACCACAGATACGCAGTATTTT CASTLRDSTTDTQYF TRBJ2-3 15 TRBV7-8 NA NA
TGTGCCAGCAGTGAAGATCCGGGGAGGTACAATGAGCAGTTCTTC CASSEDPGRYNEQFF TRBJ2-1 15 TRBV6-1 NA NA
TGTGCCAGTACGGGACAGGGCGCTCAGCCCCAGCATTTT CASTGQGAQPQHF TRBJ1-5 13 TRBV19 NA TRBD1
TGTGCCAGCAGCTTAAGGGGTCCCCAACACAATGAGCAGTTCTTC CASSLRGPQHNEQFF TRBJ2-1 15 TRBV11-1 NA NA
TGTGCCAGCAGTCGGACAGCCCTAAGGAATTCACCCCTCCACTTT CASSRTALRNSPLHF TRBJ1-6 15 TRBV6-5 NA NA
TGTGCCAGCTCACCACGACAGACGAGTGCCAAAAACATTCAGTACTTC CASSPRQTSAKNIQYF TRBJ2-4 16 TRBV18 NA NA
TGTGCCAGTAGTATGGCACTAGCGGGGGGCCTACGGGGTACGCAGTATTTT CASSMALAGGLRGTQYF TRBJ2-3 17 TRBV19 NA TRBD2
TGCGCCAGCAGCTTGGAACAGGGGTTGTGGATGAACACTGAAGCTTTCTTT CASSLEQGLWMNTEAFF TRBJ1-1 17 TRBV5-1 NA TRBD1
TGTGCCAGCAGCCATAGCGGGGGGGAAATAAATGAGCAGTTCTTC CASSHSGGEINEQFF TRBJ2-1 15 TRBV3-1/TRBV3-2 NA TRBD2
TGTGCCAGTATCAGGGTTCCCCGGTCACCCCTCCACTTT CASIRVPRSPLHF TRBJ1-6 13 TRBV2 few NA
TGTGCCAGCAGCCAAGAGACAGGGGGCGGTGGCTACACCTTC CASSQETGGGGYTF TRBJ1-2 14 TRBV4-2 NA TRBD1
TGTGCCAGCAGCCTCCAGGGGAGTAGGGAGGCTTTCTTT CASSLQGSREAFF TRBJ1-1 13 TRBV5-5 NA NA
TGTGCCAGCAGCCAAATGAGGGTAAAAAACACCGGGGAGCTGTTTTTT CASSQMRVKNTGELFF TRBJ2-2 16 TRBV14 NA NA
TGCGCCAGCAGCCAAGAAGGCGGGGGGCGGGGTGAGACCCAGTACTTC CASSQEGGGRGETQYF TRBJ2-5 16 TRBV4-1 NA TRBD2
TGTGCCGCCAAACGGGACTACGGAGAGACCCAGTACTTC CAAKRDYGETQYF TRBJ2-5 13 TRBV15 NA TRBD2
TGTGCCAGCAGCAATGGACTAGCGGGGGGAGGCGGCACCGGGGAGCTGTTTTTT CASSNGLAGGGGTGELFF TRBJ2-2 18 TRBV3-1/TRBV3-2 NA TRBD2
TGCGCCAGCAGCTTTGACAGGGATTATGGCTACACCTTC CASSFDRDYGYTF TRBJ1-2 13 TRBV5-1 NA TRBD1
TGCGCCAGCAGCGCGGCGGGGCAAGCTAACTATGGCTACACCTTC CASSAAGQANYGYTF TRBJ1-2 15 TRBV4-3 NA NA
TGTGCCAGCAGTTACTTCGTCAGGGGTCGCGAAGCTTTCTTT CASSYFVRGREAFF TRBJ1-1 14 TRBV6-5 NA NA
TGTGCCAGCACGTTCGGACAGGGCTACGAGCAGTACTTC CASTFGQGYEQYF TRBJ2-7 13 TRBV10-3 NA TRBD1
TGCAGCGTTGTACGAGACTCTGGAAACACCATATATTTT CSVVRDSGNTIYF TRBJ1-3 13 TRBV29-1 NA NA
TGCAGCGTTGTAGGGGCGTTAGGCGAAGAGACCCAGTACTTC CSVVGALGEETQYF TRBJ2-5 14 TRBV29-1 NA NA
TGTGCCAGCAGCTTCCTCGGGGGGAACACTGAAGCTTTCTTT CASSFLGGNTEAFF TRBJ1-1 14 TRBV5-4 large NA